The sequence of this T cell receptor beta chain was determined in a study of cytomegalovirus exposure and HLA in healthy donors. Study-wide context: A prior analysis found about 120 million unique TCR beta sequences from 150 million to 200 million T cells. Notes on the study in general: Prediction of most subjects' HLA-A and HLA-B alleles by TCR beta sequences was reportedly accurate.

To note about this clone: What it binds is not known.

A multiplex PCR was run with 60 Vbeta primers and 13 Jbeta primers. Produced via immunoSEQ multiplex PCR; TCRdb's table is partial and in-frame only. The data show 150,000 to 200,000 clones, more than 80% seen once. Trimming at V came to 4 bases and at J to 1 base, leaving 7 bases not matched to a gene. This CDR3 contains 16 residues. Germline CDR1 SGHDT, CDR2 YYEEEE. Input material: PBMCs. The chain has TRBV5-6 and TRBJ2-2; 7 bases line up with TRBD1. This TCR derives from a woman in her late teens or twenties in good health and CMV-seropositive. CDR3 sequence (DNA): TGTGCCAGCAGCCTGCCCGGACAGGAGAACACCGGGGAGCTGTTTTTT. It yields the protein CASSLPGQENTGELFF.